This T cell receptor beta chain was sequenced for a study of OX40 agonist ivuxolimab in advanced cancers. Study-wide results and limits: At doses 0.1 to 3.0 mg/kg, CD4+ and CD8+ clones expanded. Averaged across samples, CD8+ T cells carried more expanded clones than CD4+ did.

Notes on this clone: Its antigen remains unidentified.

TCRdb's copy holds only in-frame clones and misses some; the assay was immunoSEQ multiplex PCR. The repertoire consists of about 38,000 clones, with approximately 80% occurring once and the leading ten covering around 13%. Germline V gene lookup returns CDR1 SGHRS and CDR2 YFSETQ. CDR3 length: 13 amino acids. V lost 4 bases to trimming and J lost 2 bases, with 10 bases between them. This sequence originates from an adult with an advanced solid tumor such as melanoma, head and neck, liver or kidney cancer. The input for sequencing was CD4+ or CD8+ T cells sorted from blood, taken in a trial of the OX40 agonist ivuxolimab. The chain employs TRBV5-1 and TRBJ2-7; D gene unclear. CDR3 DNA sequence: TGCGCCAGCAGCCTTACGGGCGCCTACGAGCAGTACTTC. Translated, it gives CASSLTGAYEQYF.